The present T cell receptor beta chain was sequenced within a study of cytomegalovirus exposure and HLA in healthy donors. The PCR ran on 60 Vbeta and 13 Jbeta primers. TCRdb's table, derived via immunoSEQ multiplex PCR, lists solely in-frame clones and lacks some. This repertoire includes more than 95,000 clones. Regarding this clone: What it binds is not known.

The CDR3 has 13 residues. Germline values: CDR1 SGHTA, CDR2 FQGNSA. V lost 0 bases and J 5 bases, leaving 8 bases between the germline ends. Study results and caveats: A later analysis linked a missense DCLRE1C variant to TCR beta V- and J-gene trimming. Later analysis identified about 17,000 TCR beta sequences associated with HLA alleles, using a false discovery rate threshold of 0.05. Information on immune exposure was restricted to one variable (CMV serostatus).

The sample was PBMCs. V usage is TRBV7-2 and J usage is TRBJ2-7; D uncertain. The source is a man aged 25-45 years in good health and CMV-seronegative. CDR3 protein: CASSLARRDEQYF. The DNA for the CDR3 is TGTGCCAGCAGCTTAGCTCGACGGGACGAGCAGTACTTC.